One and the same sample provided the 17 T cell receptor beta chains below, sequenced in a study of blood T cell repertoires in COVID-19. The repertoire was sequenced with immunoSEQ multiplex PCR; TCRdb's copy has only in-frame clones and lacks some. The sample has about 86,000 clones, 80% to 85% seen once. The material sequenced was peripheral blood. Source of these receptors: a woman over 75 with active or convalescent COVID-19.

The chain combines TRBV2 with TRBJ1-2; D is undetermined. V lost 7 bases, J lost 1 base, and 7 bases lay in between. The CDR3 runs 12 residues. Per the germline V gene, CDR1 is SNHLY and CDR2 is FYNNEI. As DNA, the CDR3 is TGTGCCAGCACAGGAATTAACTATGGCTACACCTTC. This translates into CASTGINYGYTF.

In nucleotides, the CDR3 is TGTGCCAGCTCCTCCGTCGGGGTTAGCGGGGAGCTGTTTTTT. It yields the protein CASSSVGVSGELFF. The chain carries TRBV3-1 (or the pseudogene TRBV3-2) and TRBJ2-2; D possibly corresponds to TRBD2 (5 bases). V lost 8 bases and J 7 bases, leaving 17 bases between the germline ends. The CDR3 sequence is 14 residues long. Germline CDR1 and CDR2: LGHDT and YNNKEL (reference sequence).

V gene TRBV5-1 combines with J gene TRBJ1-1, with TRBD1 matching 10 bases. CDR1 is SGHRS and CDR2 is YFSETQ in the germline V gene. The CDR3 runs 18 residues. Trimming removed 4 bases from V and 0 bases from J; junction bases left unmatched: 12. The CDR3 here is CASSPGTGEWRMNTEAFF. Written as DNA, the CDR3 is TGCGCCAGCAGCCCGGGGACAGGGGAGTGGAGAATGAACACTGAAGCTTTCTTT. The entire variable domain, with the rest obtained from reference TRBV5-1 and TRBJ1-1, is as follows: KAGVTQTPRYLIKTRGQQVTLSCSPISGHRSVSWYQQTPGQGLQFLFEYFSETQRNKGNFPGRFSGRQFSNSRSEMNVSTLELGDSALYLCASSPGTGEWRMNTEAFFGQGTRLTVV.

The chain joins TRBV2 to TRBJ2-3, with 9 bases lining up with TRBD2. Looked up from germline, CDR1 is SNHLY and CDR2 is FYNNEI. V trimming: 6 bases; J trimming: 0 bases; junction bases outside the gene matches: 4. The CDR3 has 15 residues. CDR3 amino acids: CASSGLAFSTDTQYF. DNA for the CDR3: TGTGCCAGCAGCGGACTAGCGTTTAGCACAGATACGCAGTATTTT. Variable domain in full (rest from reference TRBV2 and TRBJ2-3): EPEVTQTPSHQVTQMGQEVILRCVPISNHLYFYWYRQILGQKVEFLVSFYNNEISEKSEIFDDQFSVERPDGSNFTLKIRSTKLEDSAMYFCASSGLAFSTDTQYFGPGTRLTVL.

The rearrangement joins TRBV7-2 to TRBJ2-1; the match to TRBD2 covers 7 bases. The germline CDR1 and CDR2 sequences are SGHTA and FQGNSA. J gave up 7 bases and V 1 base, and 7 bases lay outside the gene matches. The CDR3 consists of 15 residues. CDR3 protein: CASSLEGLADNEQFF. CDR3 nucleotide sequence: TGTGCCAGCAGCTTAGAGGGGCTAGCGGATAATGAGCAGTTCTTC.

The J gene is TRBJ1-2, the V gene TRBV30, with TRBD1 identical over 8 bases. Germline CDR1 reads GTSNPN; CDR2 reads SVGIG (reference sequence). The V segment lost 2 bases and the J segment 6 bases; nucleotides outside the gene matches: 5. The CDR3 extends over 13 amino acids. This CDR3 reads CAWSIGQGDGYTF. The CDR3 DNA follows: TGTGCCTGGAGTATAGGACAGGGCGATGGCTACACCTTC.

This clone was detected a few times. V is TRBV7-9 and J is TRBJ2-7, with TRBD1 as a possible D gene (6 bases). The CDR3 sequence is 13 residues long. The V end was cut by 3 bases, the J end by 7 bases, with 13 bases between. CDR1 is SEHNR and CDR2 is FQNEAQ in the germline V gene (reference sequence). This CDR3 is CASSLQGMSEQYF. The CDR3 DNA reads TGTGCCAGCAGCTTGCAGGGGATGAGTGAGCAGTACTTC. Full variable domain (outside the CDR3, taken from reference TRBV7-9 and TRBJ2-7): DTGVSQNPRHKITKRGQNVTFRCDPISEHNRLYWYRQTLGQGPEFLTYFQNEAQLEKSRLLSDRFSAERPKGSFSTLEIQRTEQGDSAMYLCASSLQGMSEQYFGPGTRLTVT.

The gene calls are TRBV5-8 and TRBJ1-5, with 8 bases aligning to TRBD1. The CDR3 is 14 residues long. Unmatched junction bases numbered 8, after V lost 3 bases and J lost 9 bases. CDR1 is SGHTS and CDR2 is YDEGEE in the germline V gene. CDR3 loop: CASSSGTGPWPQHF. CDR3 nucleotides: TGTGCCAGCAGCTCCGGGACAGGCCCTTGGCCCCAGCATTTT. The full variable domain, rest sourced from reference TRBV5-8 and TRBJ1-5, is EAGVTQSPTHLIKTRGQQATLRCSPISGHTSVYWYQQALGLGLQFLLWYDEGEERNRGNFPPRFSGRQFPNYSSELNVNALELEDSALYLCASSSGTGPWPQHFGDGTRLSIL.

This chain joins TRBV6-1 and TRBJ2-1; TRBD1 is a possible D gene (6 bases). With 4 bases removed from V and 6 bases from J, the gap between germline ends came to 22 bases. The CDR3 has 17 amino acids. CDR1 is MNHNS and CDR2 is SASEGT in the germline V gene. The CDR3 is CASSARYQGSVGNEQFF. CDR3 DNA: TGTGCCAGCAGTGCTAGGTATCAGGGGTCGGTCGGCAATGAGCAGTTCTTC.

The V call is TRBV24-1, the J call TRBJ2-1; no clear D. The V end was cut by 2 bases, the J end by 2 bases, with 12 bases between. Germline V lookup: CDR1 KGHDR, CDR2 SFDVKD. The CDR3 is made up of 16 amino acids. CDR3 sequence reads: CATSDYSAAAYNEQFF. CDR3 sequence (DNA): TGTGCCACCAGTGATTATTCCGCGGCCGCCTACAATGAGCAGTTCTTC.

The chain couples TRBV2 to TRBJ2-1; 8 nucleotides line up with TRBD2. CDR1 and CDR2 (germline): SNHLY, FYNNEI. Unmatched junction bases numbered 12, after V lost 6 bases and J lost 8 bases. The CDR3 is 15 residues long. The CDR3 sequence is CASRTKAGVSHEQFF. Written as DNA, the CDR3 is TGTGCCAGCAGAACTAAAGCGGGGGTTAGCCATGAGCAGTTCTTC.

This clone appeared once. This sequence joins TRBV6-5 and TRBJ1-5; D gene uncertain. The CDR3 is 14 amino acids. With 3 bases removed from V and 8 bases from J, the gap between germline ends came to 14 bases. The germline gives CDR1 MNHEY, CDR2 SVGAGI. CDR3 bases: TGTGCCAGCAGTTATTCGGAGCGCTTGGAGCCCCAGCATTTT. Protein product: CASSYSERLEPQHF.

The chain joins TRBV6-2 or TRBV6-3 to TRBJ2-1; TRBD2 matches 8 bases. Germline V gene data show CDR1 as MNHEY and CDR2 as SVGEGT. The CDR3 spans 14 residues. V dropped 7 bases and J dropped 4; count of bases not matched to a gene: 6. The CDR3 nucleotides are TGTGCCAGCAACCCCGCGGGGGGTTACAATGAGCAGTTCTTC. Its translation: CASNPAGGYNEQFF.

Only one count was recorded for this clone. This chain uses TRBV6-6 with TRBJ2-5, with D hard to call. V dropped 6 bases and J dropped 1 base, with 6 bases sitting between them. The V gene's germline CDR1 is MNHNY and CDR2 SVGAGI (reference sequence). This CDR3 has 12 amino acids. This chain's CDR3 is CASSLAQETQYF. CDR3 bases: TGTGCCAGCAGCTTAGCCCAAGAGACCCAGTACTTC.

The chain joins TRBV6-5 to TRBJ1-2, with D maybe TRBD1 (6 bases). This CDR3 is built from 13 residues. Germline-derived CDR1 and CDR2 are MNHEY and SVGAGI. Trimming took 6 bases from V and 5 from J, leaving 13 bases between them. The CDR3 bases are TGTGCCAGCAGGGAGACAGGTGTATATGGCTACACCTTC. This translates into CASRETGVYGYTF.

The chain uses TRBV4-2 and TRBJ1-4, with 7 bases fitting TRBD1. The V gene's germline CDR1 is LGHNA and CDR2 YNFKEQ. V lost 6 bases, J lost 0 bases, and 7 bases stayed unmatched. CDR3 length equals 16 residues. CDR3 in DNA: TGTGCCAGCAGTCAGGACAGGACTGCAACTAATGAAAAACTGTTTTTT. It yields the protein CASSQDRTATNEKLFF.

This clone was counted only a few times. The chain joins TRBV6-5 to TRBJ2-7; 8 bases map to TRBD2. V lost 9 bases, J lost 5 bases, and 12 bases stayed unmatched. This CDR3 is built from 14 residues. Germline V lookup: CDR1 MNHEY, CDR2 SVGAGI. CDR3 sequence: CASTPGLVTHEQYF. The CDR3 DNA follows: TGTGCCAGTACGCCGGGACTAGTCACACACGAGCAGTACTTC.